Shown below are 19 T cell receptor beta chains from a single sample sequenced in a study of blood T cell repertoires in COVID-19. The assay was immunoSEQ multiplex PCR, and TCRdb's table has in-frame clones only and misses some. Here the sample spans roughly 180,000 clones, more than 65% being singletons. Sample: peripheral blood. These receptors all stem from an elderly woman with active or convalescent COVID-19.

This clone was counted a single time. The V gene is TRBV18, the J gene TRBJ1-5; tentative D call: TRBD1 (6 bases). Germline assignment: CDR1 KGHSH and CDR2 LQKENI. The ends were cut back, 3 bases at V and 3 bases at J, with 9 bases in the middle. The CDR3 is 14 amino acids. CDR3 sequence (DNA): TGTGCCAGCTCACCGCAGGGGACCAATCAGCCCCAGCATTTT. Its translation is CASSPQGTNQPQHF.

The V call is TRBV6-5, the J call TRBJ1-4; D remains ambiguous. Germline V CDR1 and CDR2: MNHEY, SVGAGI. V was shortened by 4 bases and J by 6 bases, with 9 bases between the two germline ends. This CDR3 is 13 amino acids long. The chain's CDR3 is CASSSFRDEKLFF. CDR3 DNA sequence: TGTGCCAGCAGTTCCTTCCGGGATGAAAAACTGTTTTTT.

Worth noting for this clone: The junction does not match germline at one end; this may be a read error. The genes are TRBV7-3 and TRBJ1-6; maybe TRBD1 (6 bases). There are 12 residues in the CDR3. Germline-derived CDR1 and CDR2 are SGHTA and FQGTGA. The CDR3 reads CASSSGTSPPHF. The CDR3 coding sequence is TGTGCCAGCAGCTCGGGGACATCACCCCCCCACTTT.

The chain recombines TRBV7-2 with TRBJ1-1; TRBD1 is a possible D gene (5 bases). Germline V lookup: CDR1 SGHTA, CDR2 FQGNSA. Between the trimmed V and J ends, which lost 5 bases and 1 base, there was a span of 17 bases. The CDR3 consists of 16 residues. The CDR3 protein is CASSPLGGLTNTEAFF. CDR3 nucleotide sequence: TGTGCCAGCAGCCCCTTGGGGGGTCTGACGAACACTGAAGCTTTCTTT. Complete variable domain (other parts from reference TRBV7-2 and TRBJ1-1): GAGVSQSPSNKVTEKGKDVELRCDPISGHTALYWYRQSLGQGLEFLIYFQGNSAPDKSGLPSDRFSAERTGGSVSTLTIQRTQQEDSAVYLCASSPLGGLTNTEAFFGQGTRLTVV.

This CDR3 is CASSERESTQYF. In nucleotides, the CDR3 is TGTGCCAGCAGCGAACGCGAGAGCACGCAGTATTTT. The J gene is TRBJ2-3, the V gene TRBV9, with D uncertain. V was trimmed by 3 bases and J by 9 bases, leaving 11 bases between them. This CDR3 contains 12 residues. Germline V lookup: CDR1 SGDLS, CDR2 YYNGEE.

The chain is built from TRBV23-1 and TRBJ2-4; the D is unclear. TRBV23-1 is reported as an ORF; its role is uncertain. The V gene lost 8 bases and the J gene lost 0 bases, with 11 bases spanning the gap. The CDR3 is 14 amino acids. CDR3 sequence reads: CASPPLGAKNIQYF. CDR3 nucleotide sequence: TGCGCCAGCCCCCCCCTAGGAGCCAAAAACATTCAGTACTTC.

The V and J genes are TRBV3-1 (or the pseudogene TRBV3-2) and TRBJ1-4; tentatively, D is TRBD1 (6 bases). V was pared by 4 bases and J by 8 bases, with 14 bases between. CDR1 and CDR2 from the germline V gene are LGHDT and YNNKEL (reference sequence). CDR3 length: 14 amino acids. Here the CDR3 reads CASSRGQVEEKLFF. CDR3 DNA: TGTGCCAGCAGCCGGGGACAAGTGGAGGAAAAACTGTTTTTT.

The chain couples TRBV5-6 to TRBJ1-1; D remains unclear. With 6 bases removed from V and 11 bases from J, the gap between germline ends came to 14 bases. Germline V gives CDR1 SGHDT, CDR2 YYEEEE. The CDR3 runs to 11 residues. The CDR3 coding sequence is TGTGCCAGCACCGGCAGCGCTCGGGCTTTCTTT. It codes for CASTGSARAFF. Complete variable domain (other parts from reference TRBV5-6 and TRBJ1-1): DAGVTQSPTHLIKTRGQQVTLRCSPKSGHDTVSWYQQALGQGPQFIFQYYEEEERQRGNFPDRFSGHQFPNYSSELNVNALLLGDSALYLCASTGSARAFFGQGTRLTVV.

The V and J genes are TRBV28 and TRBJ1-2; maybe TRBD1 (5 bases). Trimming removed 4 bases at V and 8 bases at J, with 8 bases between. Germline assignment: CDR1 MDHEN and CDR2 SYDVKM. The CDR3 has 11 amino acids. CDR3 loop: CASSSRVGYTF. The CDR3 region has the DNA TGTGCCAGCAGTTCCAGGGTGGGCTACACCTTC.

In its sample, this clone was seen a few times. This rearrangement joins TRBV5-4 to TRBJ2-7, with 9 positions matching TRBD2. The V and J ends lost 0 bases and 3 bases, in that order; junction bases with no gene match: 4. Germline V gene sequence: CDR1 SGHNT, CDR2 YYREEE (reference sequence). This CDR3 comprises 15 residues. CDR3 nucleotides: TGTGCCAGCAGCTTGGGTAGCGGGAGTTTCTACGAGCAGTACTTC. Protein sequence: CASSLGSGSFYEQYF.

The chain has TRBV29-1 and TRBJ2-3; 9 bases are shared with TRBD2. CDR1 is SQVTM, CDR2 ANQGSEA, per germline. The CDR3 consists of 15 residues. V was pared by 7 bases and J by 2 bases, with 10 bases of the junction left unmatched. CDR3 protein: CSGSGASGITDTQYF. CDR3 bases: TGCAGCGGCTCAGGGGCTAGCGGGATCACAGATACGCAGTATTTT.

This clone was counted a single time. The chain links TRBV19 to TRBJ1-3; the D is unclear. Per the germline V gene, CDR1 is LNHDA and CDR2 is SQIVND (reference sequence). The CDR3 runs to 15 residues. V was clipped by 10 bases and J by 0 bases, with 16 bases between them. CDR3 sequence reads: CATFDVGSSGNTIYF. DNA for the CDR3: TGTGCCACCTTCGATGTTGGGAGCTCTGGAAACACCATATATTTT.

The chain employs TRBV5-1 and TRBJ2-5; D perhaps matches TRBD1 (6 bases). The germline gives CDR1 SGHRS, CDR2 YFSETQ. The V end was cut by 2 bases, the J end by 2 bases, with 10 bases between. CDR3 length: 14 residues. The CDR3 sequence is CASSFPDRQETQYF. The CDR3 nucleotides are TGCGCCAGCAGCTTTCCCGACAGGCAAGAGACCCAGTACTTC.

Here the CDR3 reads CASSLALAGRGGEETQYF. In nucleotides, the CDR3 is TGTGCCAGCAGCTTAGCACTAGCGGGACGAGGGGGGGAAGAGACCCAGTACTTC. The rearrangement links TRBV11-2 to TRBJ2-5; 10 bases are shared with TRBD2. Trimming at V came to 1 base and at J to 3 bases, leaving 11 bases not matched to a gene. Germline V gene lookup returns CDR1 SGHAT and CDR2 FQNNGV. This CDR3 comprises 18 residues.

The rearrangement uses TRBV6-5 and TRBJ1-3; 7 bases fit TRBD1. Trimming removed 2 bases from V and 2 bases from J; junction bases left unmatched: 6. The CDR3 runs to 16 residues. Germline V gives CDR1 MNHEY, CDR2 SVGAGI. The CDR3 DNA reads TGTGCCAGCAGTTACGTTAGGCAGGGGGCTGGAAACACCATATATTTT. It encodes CASSYVRQGAGNTIYF.

This sequence joins TRBV9 and TRBJ1-1; 8 bases match TRBD1. Per germline, CDR1 SGDLS and CDR2 YYNGEE. V lost 0 bases, J lost 3 bases, and 7 bases stayed unmatched. This CDR3 has 16 amino acids. The DNA for the CDR3 is TGTGCCAGCAGCGTAGGAGTGACAGGGGCCGACACTGAAGCTTTCTTT. Encoded protein: CASSVGVTGADTEAFF.

The genes are TRBV5-1 and TRBJ1-2; D not resolved. The germline V gene encodes CDR1 SGHRS and CDR2 YFSETQ. The V gene lost 4 bases and the J gene lost 0 bases, with 10 bases spanning the gap. The CDR3 totals 14 residues. The CDR3 region is CASSIVTANYGYTF. The CDR3 nucleotides are TGCGCCAGCAGCATCGTCACAGCTAACTATGGCTACACCTTC.

The chain employs TRBV3-1 (or the pseudogene TRBV3-2) and TRBJ2-1; 9 bases agree with TRBD1. CDR3 length equals 15 residues. Trimming removed 4 bases from V and 4 bases from J; junction bases left unmatched: 5. Per germline, CDR1 LGHDT and CDR2 YNNKEL (reference sequence). The CDR3 reads CASSPTGGGYNEQFF. The DNA for the CDR3 is TGTGCCAGCAGCCCGACAGGGGGGGGGTACAATGAGCAGTTCTTC.

The chain links TRBV28 to TRBJ1-5, with TRBD1 matching 7 bases. Trimming cost V 5 bases and J 1 base; bases outside gene matches: 8. The CDR3 is made up of 16 amino acids. The V gene's germline CDR1 is MDHEN and CDR2 SYDVKM. Here the CDR3 DNA reads TGTGCCAGCAGTCCCGGGGACAGTCGAAGCAATCAGCCCCAGCATTTT. This translates into CASSPGDSRSNQPQHF. The full variable domain, rest sourced from reference TRBV28 and TRBJ1-5, is DVKVTQSSRYLVKRTGEKVFLECVQDMDHENMFWYRQDPGLGLRLIYFSYDVKMKEKGDIPEGYSVSREKKERFSLILESASTNQTSMYLCASSPGDSRSNQPQHFGDGTRLSIL.